This T cell receptor beta chain originates from a study of cytomegalovirus exposure and HLA in healthy donors. As to this clone: Its antigen is as yet unknown.

CDR3 size: 23 residues. Study-wide results and caveats: It was reported that the classifier diagnosed cytomegalovirus status with high specificity and sensitivity in both the original and validation cohorts. The tendency of first-cohort TCR clusters to co-occur in the roughly 130 validation repertoires emerged from a later analysis.

Produced via immunoSEQ multiplex PCR; TCRdb's table is partial and in-frame only. The sample consists of about 260,000 clones, 90% of them appearing once. Sequenced: PBMCs. This receptor was obtained from a young woman in good health and CMV-seronegative. V is TRBV21-1 and J is TRBJ1-2. TRBV21-1 is listed as a pseudogene. The CDR3 DNA reads as TGTGCCAGCAGCAAGGGCTCAGCTGGGGTCGGGCCCTGGTCGAGAGATTTTGGTGACGGCTACACCTTC. It codes for CASSKGSAGVGPWSRDFGDGYTF.